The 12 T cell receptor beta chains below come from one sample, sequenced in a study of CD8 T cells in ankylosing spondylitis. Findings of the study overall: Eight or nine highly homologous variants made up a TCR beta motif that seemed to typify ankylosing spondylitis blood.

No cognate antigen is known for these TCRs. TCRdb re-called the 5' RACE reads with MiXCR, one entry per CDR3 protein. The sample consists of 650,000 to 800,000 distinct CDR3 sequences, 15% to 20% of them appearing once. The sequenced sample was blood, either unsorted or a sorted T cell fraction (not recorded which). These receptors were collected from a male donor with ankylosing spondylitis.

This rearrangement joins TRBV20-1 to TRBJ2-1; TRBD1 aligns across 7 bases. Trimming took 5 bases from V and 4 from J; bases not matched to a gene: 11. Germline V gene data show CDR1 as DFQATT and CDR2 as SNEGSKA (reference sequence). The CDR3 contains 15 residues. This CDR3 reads CSASIVQGVYNEQFF. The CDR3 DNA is TGCAGTGCTTCTATCGTGCAGGGGGTATACAATGAGCAGTTCTTC.

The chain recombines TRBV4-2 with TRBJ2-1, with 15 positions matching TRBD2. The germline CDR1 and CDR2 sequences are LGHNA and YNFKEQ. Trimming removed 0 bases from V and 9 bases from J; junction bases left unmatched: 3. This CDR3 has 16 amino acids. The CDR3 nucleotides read TGTGCCAGCAGCCAAGACGGGGGACTAGCGGGAGGTGAGCAGTTCTTC. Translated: CASSQDGGLAGGEQFF.

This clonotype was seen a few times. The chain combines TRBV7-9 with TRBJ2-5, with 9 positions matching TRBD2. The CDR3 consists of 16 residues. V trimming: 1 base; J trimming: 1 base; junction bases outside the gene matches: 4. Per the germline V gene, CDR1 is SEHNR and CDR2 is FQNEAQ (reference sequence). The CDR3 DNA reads TGTGCCAGCAGCTTAGAGAGCGGGGGGCCCCAAGAGACCCAGTACTTC. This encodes CASSLESGGPQETQYF. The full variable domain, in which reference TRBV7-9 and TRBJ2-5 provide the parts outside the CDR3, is DTGVSQNPRHKITKRGQNVTFRCDPISEHNRLYWYRQTLGQGPEFLTYFQNEAQLEKSRLLSDRFSAERPKGSFSTLEIQRTEQGDSAMYLCASSLESGGPQETQYFGPGTRLLVL.

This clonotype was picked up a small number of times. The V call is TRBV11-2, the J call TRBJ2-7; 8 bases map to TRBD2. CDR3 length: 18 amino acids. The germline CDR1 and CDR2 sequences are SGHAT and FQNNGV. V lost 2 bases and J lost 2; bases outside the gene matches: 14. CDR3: CASSLNLRWRGEAYEQYF. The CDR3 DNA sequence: TGTGCCAGCAGCTTAAATCTCCGCTGGCGGGGGGAGGCCTACGAGCAGTACTTC.

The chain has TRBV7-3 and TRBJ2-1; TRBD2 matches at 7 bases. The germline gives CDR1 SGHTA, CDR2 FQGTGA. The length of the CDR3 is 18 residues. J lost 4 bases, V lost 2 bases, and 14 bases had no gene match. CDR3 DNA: TGTGCCAGCAGCTTAGGCCCCGGGGGGTTGTCACCTTACAATGAGCAGTTCTTC. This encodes CASSLGPGGLSPYNEQFF.

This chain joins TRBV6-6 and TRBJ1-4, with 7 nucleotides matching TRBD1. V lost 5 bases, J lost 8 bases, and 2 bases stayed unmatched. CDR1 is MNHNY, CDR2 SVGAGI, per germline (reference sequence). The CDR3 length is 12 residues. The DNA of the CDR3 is TGTGCCAGCAGTATCAGGGGGGAAAAACTGTTTTTT. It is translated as CASSIRGEKLFF.

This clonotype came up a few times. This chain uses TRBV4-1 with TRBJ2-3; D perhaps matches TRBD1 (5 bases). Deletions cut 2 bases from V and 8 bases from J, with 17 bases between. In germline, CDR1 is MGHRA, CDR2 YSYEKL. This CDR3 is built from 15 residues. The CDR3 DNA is TGCGCCAGCAGCCAACCTGAGACAGCGCTGGTTACGCAGTATTTT. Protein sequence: CASSQPETALVTQYF.

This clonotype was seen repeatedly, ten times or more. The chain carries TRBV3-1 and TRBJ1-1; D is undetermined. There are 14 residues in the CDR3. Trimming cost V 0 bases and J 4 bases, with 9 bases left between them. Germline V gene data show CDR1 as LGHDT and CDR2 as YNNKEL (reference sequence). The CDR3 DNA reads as TGTGCCAGCAGCCAAGATAGGTCCCGCACTGAAGCTTTCTTT. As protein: CASSQDRSRTEAFF.

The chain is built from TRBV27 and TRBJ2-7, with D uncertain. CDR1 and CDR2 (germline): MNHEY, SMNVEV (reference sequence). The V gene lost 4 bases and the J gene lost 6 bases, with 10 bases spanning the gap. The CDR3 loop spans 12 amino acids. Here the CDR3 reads CASSSDLTEQYF. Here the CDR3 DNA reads TGTGCCAGCAGTTCCGACCTTACCGAGCAGTACTTC.

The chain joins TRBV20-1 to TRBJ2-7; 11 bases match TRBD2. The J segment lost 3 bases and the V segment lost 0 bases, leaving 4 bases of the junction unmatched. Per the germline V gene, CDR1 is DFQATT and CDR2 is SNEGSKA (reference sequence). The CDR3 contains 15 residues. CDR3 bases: TGCAGTGCTAGAGATAGTCTAGCGGGGGGCTACGAGCAGTACTTC. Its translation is CSARDSLAGGYEQYF.

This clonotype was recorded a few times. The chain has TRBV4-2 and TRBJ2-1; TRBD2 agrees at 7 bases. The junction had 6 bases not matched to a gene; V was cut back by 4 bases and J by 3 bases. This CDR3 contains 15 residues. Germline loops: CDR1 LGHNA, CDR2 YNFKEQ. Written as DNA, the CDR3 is TGTGCCAGCAGCCGGGACGGGGGGAACTACAATGAGCAGTTCTTC. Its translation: CASSRDGGNYNEQFF.

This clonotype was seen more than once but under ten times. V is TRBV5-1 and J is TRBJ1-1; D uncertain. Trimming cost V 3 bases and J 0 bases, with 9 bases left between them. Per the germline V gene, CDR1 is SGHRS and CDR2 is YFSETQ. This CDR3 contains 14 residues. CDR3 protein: CASSSALMNTEAFF. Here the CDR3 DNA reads TGCGCCAGCAGCTCGGCCCTCATGAACACTGAAGCTTTCTTT.